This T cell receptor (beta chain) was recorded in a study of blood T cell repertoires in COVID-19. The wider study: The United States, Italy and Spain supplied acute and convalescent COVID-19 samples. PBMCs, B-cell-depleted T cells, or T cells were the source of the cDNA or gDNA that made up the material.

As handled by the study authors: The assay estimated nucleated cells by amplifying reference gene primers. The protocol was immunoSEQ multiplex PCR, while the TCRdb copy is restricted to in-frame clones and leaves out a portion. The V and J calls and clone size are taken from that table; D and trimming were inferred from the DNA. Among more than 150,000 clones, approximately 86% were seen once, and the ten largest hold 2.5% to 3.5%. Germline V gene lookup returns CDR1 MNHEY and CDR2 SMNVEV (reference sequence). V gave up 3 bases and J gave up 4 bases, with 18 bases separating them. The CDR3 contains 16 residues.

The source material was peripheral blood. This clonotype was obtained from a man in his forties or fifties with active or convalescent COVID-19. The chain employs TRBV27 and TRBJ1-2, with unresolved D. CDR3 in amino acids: CASSFSVGGPSYGYTF. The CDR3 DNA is TGTGCCAGCAGTTTTTCGGTCGGAGGCCCTAGCTATGGCTACACCTTC.